These 30 T cell receptor beta chains were sequenced from one sample in a study of tumor and adjacent non-tumor tissue in lung cancer (dated by TCRdb to about 2018). Libraries were constructed by multiplex PCR. Sequencing relied on an Illumina HiSeq 2500. TCRbeta libraries were constructed through three rounds of nested PCR with primers (Table S4) according to protocols modified from ARM-PCR. The raw public data were reprocessed by TCRdb itself: fastp quality trimming at Q25, MiXCR clonotype calling, in-frame beta chains only. Rows merge per CDR3 protein into single entries with the most common DNA and genes. The sample table contains approximately 120,000 distinct CDR3 sequences; only one count was recorded for 55% to 75% of them. Together, the top ten hold roughly 13% of the sample. RNA was isolated from bulk unsorted tissue, and RNA quality was assessed with a NanoDrop ND-1000 and an Agilent 2100.

The sequencing input was lung tumor tissue. The origin of the receptors is a man aged 30-40 years with non-small cell lung cancer.

On this clonotype: The final CDR3 position lacks the conserved phenylalanine or tryptophan, pointing to a likely read error. The V gene is TRBV24-1, the J gene TRBJ2-7; 7 nucleotides agree with TRBD1. The V and J ends lost 4 bases and 8 bases, in that order; junction bases with no gene match: 13. CDR3 length equals 15 residues. The germline gives CDR1 KGHDR, CDR2 SFDVKD. The CDR3 is CATSDSSTGISKQYL. The CDR3 DNA sequence: TGTGCCACCAGTGACTCCTCGACAGGGATTAGCAAGCAGTACTTG.

On this clonotype itself: A much larger clone differs by one base, so this may be a read error. This rearrangement joins TRBV6-5 to TRBJ2-5; D assignment may be TRBD1 or TRBD2 (6 bases each). The V end was cut by 5 bases, the J end by 10 bases, with 17 bases between. The CDR3 totals 13 residues. Germline CDR1 is MNHEY and CDR2 is SVGAGI. The CDR3 bases are TGTGCCAGCAGTCCGGGGGCCGACGGGATCCAGTACTTC. This codes for CASSPGADGIQYF.

A remark on this clonotype: A much larger clone lies a single base off, so this may be a read error. The V and J genes are TRBV6-2 or TRBV6-3 and TRBJ2-3, with 9 nucleotides matching TRBD2. Per the germline V gene, CDR1 is MNHEY and CDR2 is SVGEGT. The length of the CDR3 is 13 residues. For the CDR3, the DNA is TGTGCCAGCAGGACTAGCGGCACAAATACGCAGTATTTT. It translates to CASRTSGTNTQYF.

Worth noting for this clonotype: A single base separates this from a much larger clone, so it may be a read error. The chain has TRBV4-1 and TRBJ1-2; D gene uncertain. CDR1 and CDR2 from the germline V gene are MGHRA and YSYEKL. CDR3 size: 14 residues. CDR3 nucleotides: TGCGCCTGCAGCCAAGGTCATACTAACTATGGCTACACCTTC. Amino acid sequence: CACSQGHTNYGYTF.

In regard to this clonotype: At one boundary the junction diverges from the germline segment, which might be a read error. The chain joins TRBV11-2 to TRBJ1-2; D is unclear. Germline V gene sequence: CDR1 SGHAT, CDR2 FQNNGV. This CDR3 comprises 13 residues. CDR3 in DNA: TGTGCCAGCAGCGCCTTCGGCAACTATGACTACACCTTC. It codes for CASSAFGNYDYTF.

About this clonotype itself: One end of the junction fails to match germline, which may point to a read error. The chain recombines TRBV24-1 with TRBJ2-3; D unclear. The CDR3 has 16 amino acids. Germline CDR1 KGHDR, CDR2 SFDVKD. The CDR3 spells CVTSDFRGSSTDTQYF. CDR3 bases: TGTGTCACCAGTGATTTTCGCGGATCTAGCACAGATACGCAGTATTTT.

As regards this clonotype: The junction departs from the called germline gene at one end, perhaps through a read error. V and J are TRBV20-1 and TRBJ2-3; 9 bases map to TRBD2. This CDR3 has 14 amino acids. Germline lookup yields CDR1 DFQATT and CDR2 SNEGSKA (reference sequence). The CDR3 DNA is TGCAGTGCTACCTGTGGACTAGCGTTGGATACACAGTATTTT. As protein: CSATCGLALDTQYF.

In the case of this clonotype: One junction end does not reproduce the germline sequence, and a read error may be involved. J is TRBJ2-2 and V is TRBV11-2; the D gene could be TRBD1 or TRBD2 (6 bases each). Germline loops: CDR1 SGHAT, CDR2 FQNNGV. The CDR3 spans 15 residues. The CDR3 sequence: CASSLEGVSTGKLFF. In nucleotides, the CDR3 is TGTGCCAGCAGCTTGGAGGGGGTGAGCACCGGGAAGCTGTTTTTT.

This clonotype was counted once. The chain joins TRBV29-1 to TRBJ2-5, with a tentative D call TRBD2 (5 bases). Germline CDR1 reads SQVTM; CDR2 reads ANQGSEA. The CDR3 runs 14 residues. The V and J ends lost 4 bases and 7 bases respectively, with 19 bases between them. CDR3 protein: CSVVLASLEVTQYF. The CDR3 nucleotides are TGCAGCGTTGTATTGGCTAGCTTAGAAGTGACCCAGTACTTC.

Points on this clonotype: Possible read error: a much larger clone is one base away. The chain joins TRBV29-1 to TRBJ1-1; D is perhaps TRBD1 (5 bases). The germline CDR1 and CDR2 sequences are SQVTM and ANQGSEA. The CDR3 is made up of 15 amino acids. The CDR3 sequence is CSVEQGPQWNPEAFF. CDR3 coding DNA: TGCAGCGTTGAGCAGGGACCCCAATGGAACCCTGAAGCTTTCTTT.

Concerning this clonotype itself: A clone one base away is much larger, so this may be a read error. The J gene is TRBJ1-6, the V gene TRBV4-3; tentative D call: TRBD1 (6 bases). Germline lookup yields CDR1 LGHNA and CDR2 YSLEER. The CDR3 length is 12 residues. The CDR3 here is CAGSHQGTPLHF. CDR3 sequence (DNA): TGCGCCGGCAGCCACCAGGGGACACCCCTCCACTTT.

The table lists this clonotype with many counts. This chain uses TRBV29-1 with TRBJ2-5; 10 bases line up with TRBD1. Trimming took 0 bases from V and 5 from J; bases not matched to a gene: 9. The germline V gene encodes CDR1 SQVTM and CDR2 ANQGSEA. CDR3 length: 16 residues. CDR3 sequence (DNA): TGCAGCGTTGAAGAGGCCGGGACAGGGGTAGGGGAGACCCAGTACTTC. Its protein product is CSVEEAGTGVGETQYF.

The genes are TRBV24-1 and TRBJ2-2, with a weak D call TRBD1 (5 bases). The CDR3 runs 13 residues. Germline V gives CDR1 KGHDR, CDR2 SFDVKD. The ends were cut back, 8 bases at V and 5 bases at J, with 11 bases in the middle. CDR3 coding DNA: TGTGCCACCATGAACCAGGGTACCGGGGAGCTGTTTTTT. Its translation is CATMNQGTGELFF.

The sample holds a few counts of this clonotype. Just one base apart from a much larger clone, this may be a read error. V usage is TRBV6-6 and J usage is TRBJ2-1; possibly TRBD2 for D (5 bases). From germline, CDR1 is MNHNY and CDR2 SVGAGI (reference sequence). The CDR3 sequence is 15 residues long. Written as DNA, the CDR3 is TGTGTCAGCAGTTACTCCGGACGGGTTGAGGGTGAGCAGTTCTTC. Translated, it gives CVSSYSGRVEGEQFF.

For this clonotype: The CDR3 does not end in the conserved phenylalanine or tryptophan, so this is likely a read error. The DNA is omitted, as the CDR3 cannot be located on it reliably, and the CDR3 follows TCRdb's listing. The chain links TRBV28 to TRBJ2-5. CDR1 and CDR2 from the germline V gene are MDHEN and SYDVKM. The CDR3 adds up to 10 amino acids, both ends counted. The CDR3 loop is CASSRETQYI.

The V gene is TRBV11-2, the J gene TRBJ1-6; D is perhaps TRBD1 (5 bases). The CDR3 runs 14 residues. V dropped 5 bases and J dropped 11 bases, with 16 bases sitting between them. Germline CDR1 reads SGHAT; CDR2 reads FQNNGV. The CDR3: CASSVVGGSAPLHF. The CDR3 nucleotides read TGTGCCAGCAGCGTAGTGGGGGGTTCGGCACCCCTCCACTTT.

Comments on this clonotype: At one of its ends the junction is not consistent with the germline gene, which may arise from a read error. The chain is built from TRBV7-2 and TRBJ2-7; the D gene is possibly TRBD2 (5 bases). Looked up from germline, CDR1 is SGHTA and CDR2 is FQGNSA. CDR3 length: 15 amino acids. This chain's CDR3 is CASSPGFSRHYEQHF. The CDR3 DNA reads TGTGCCAGCAGCCCGGGGTTCTCGCGGCACTACGAGCAGCACTTC.

A remark on this clonotype: Given a much more abundant clone one base away, this may be a read error. This chain connects TRBV6-2 or TRBV6-3 to TRBJ2-3; D unclear. With 2 bases removed from V and 6 bases from J, the gap between germline ends came to 12 bases. Germline V lookup: CDR1 MNHEY, CDR2 SVGEGT. The CDR3 spans 14 residues. DNA for the CDR3: TGTGCCAGCAGTTACCCGGAGCCTTCGGATACGCAGTATTTT. Amino acids: CASSYPEPSDTQYF.

In regard to this clonotype: A read error is possible here, since a much larger clone lies one base away. The rearrangement links TRBV20-1 to TRBJ2-5; D is unclear. Germline V lookup: CDR1 DFQATT, CDR2 SNEGSKA (reference sequence). The CDR3 contains 14 residues. The CDR3 DNA reads TGCAGAGCTAGACCCTACTTCTCCCTGGAAGGGCAGTACTTC. The encoded protein is CRARPYFSLEGQYF.

By proportion, this clonotype is medium-sized. The chain uses TRBV11-2 and TRBJ1-3; TRBD1 matches 8 bases. With 0 bases clipped from V and 4 bases from J, the junction kept 2 bases outside the gene matches. The germline V gene encodes CDR1 SGHAT and CDR2 FQNNGV. The CDR3 has 15 amino acids. This CDR3 is CASSLDGTGGNTIYF. CDR3 in DNA: TGTGCCAGCAGCTTAGATGGGACAGGAGGAAACACCATATATTTT. Based on the CDR3 plus reference TRBV11-2 and TRBJ1-3, the full variable domain is EAGVAQSPRYKIIEKRQSVAFWCNPISGHATLYWYQQILGQGPKLLIQFQNNGVVDDSQLPKDRFSAERLKGVDSTLKIQPAKLEDSAVYLCASSLDGTGGNTIYFGEGSWLTVV.

Details on this clonotype: A much larger clone sits a single nucleotide away, making a read error possible. The chain recombines TRBV6-5 with TRBJ1-2, with D uncertain. Per the germline V gene, CDR1 is MNHEY and CDR2 is SVGAGI. The V and J ends lost 6 bases and 4 bases respectively, with 15 bases between them. The CDR3 loop spans 14 amino acids. The CDR3 loop reads CASSRHPGSYGYTF. The DNA of the CDR3 is TGTGCCAGCAGCCGACATCCAGGATCCTATGGCTACACCTTC.

Note on this clonotype: This may stem from a read error, because a much larger clone lies one nucleotide away. The chain recombines TRBV4-3 with TRBJ1-4; D call uncertain. CDR1 and CDR2 (germline): LGHNA, YSLEER. With 1 base removed from V and 11 bases from J, the gap between germline ends came to 17 bases. The CDR3 is made up of 15 amino acids. CDR3 loop: CASSQGAGSPDKLFF. The CDR3 DNA reads as TGCGCCAGCAGCCAAGGGGCCGGGAGCCCAGATAAACTGTTTTTT.

V usage is TRBV20-1 and J usage is TRBJ2-5; D is ambiguous. V was pared by 2 bases and J by 4 bases, with 14 bases between. Germline V lookup: CDR1 DFQATT, CDR2 SNEGSKA (reference sequence). This CDR3 has 14 residues. CDR3 sequence (DNA): TGCAGTGCTAGATGCCACCCCGTTCGAGAGACCCAGTACTTC. Its translation: CSARCHPVRETQYF.

This clonotype occurred many times. This chain joins TRBV6-5 and TRBJ1-2, with 8 nucleotides matching TRBD1. This CDR3 has 20 amino acids. Germline V gene data show CDR1 as MNHEY and CDR2 as SVGAGI. With 0 bases clipped from V and 4 bases from J, the junction kept 19 bases outside the gene matches. CDR3 coding DNA: TGTGCCAGCAGTTACTCGATAGTATTACCGGCGACAGGGGTTATCTATGGCTACACCTTC. It yields the protein CASSYSIVLPATGVIYGYTF.

Concerning this clonotype: This may arise from a read error, as a much more abundant clone is one base away. This chain connects TRBV20-1 to TRBJ1-1; TRBD1 might be the D (5 bases). The CDR3 is 14 residues long. Germline V gives CDR1 DFQATT, CDR2 SNEGSKA (reference sequence). The CDR3 is CSARHTGMNTETFF. The CDR3 DNA reads TGCAGTGCTAGGCACACAGGTATGAACACTGAAACTTTCTTT.

On this clonotype: This could be a read error, since a much larger clone is one nucleotide away. The chain combines TRBV29-1 with TRBJ2-5, with 8 bases fitting TRBD1. The CDR3 spans 14 residues. Germline assignment: CDR1 SQVTM and CDR2 ANQGSEA. The CDR3 sequence: CSARPQGAGETHYF. The CDR3 coding sequence is TGCAGCGCCCGGCCCCAGGGGGCCGGGGAGACCCACTACTTC.

With respect to this clonotype: The final CDR3 position lacks the conserved phenylalanine or tryptophan, pointing to a likely read error. V gene TRBV11-2 combines with J gene TRBJ1-3; D not resolved. Germline CDR1 is SGHAT and CDR2 is FQNNGV. The V and J ends lost 3 bases and 8 bases respectively, with 5 bases between them. The CDR3 runs 11 residues. Written as DNA, the CDR3 is TGTGCCAGCAGCTTTAGTCACACCATATATTAT. It is translated as CASSFSHTIYY.

This clonotype came up a few times. One junction end disagrees with the germline gene, perhaps due to a read error. The chain has TRBV11-1 and TRBJ2-1; the match to TRBD1 covers 10 bases. CDR1 and CDR2 (germline): SGHAT, FQDESV (reference sequence). The CDR3 extends over 13 amino acids. CDR3 coding DNA: TGTACCAGTAGCGAGGACAGGGGGAATGAGCAGTTCTTC. This translates into CTSSEDRGNEQFF.

The table lists this clonotype with a count of one. A single base separates this from a much larger clone, so it may be a read error. The chain employs TRBV20-1 and TRBJ1-1; D may be TRBD1 (5 bases). The germline CDR1 and CDR2 sequences are DFQATT and SNEGSKA (reference sequence). CDR3 length: 14 residues. The CDR3 DNA is TGCACTGCTACCGCCTCCGGGGCGTACACTGAAGCTTTCTTT. Its translation: CTATASGAYTEAFF.

The chain combines TRBV20-1 with TRBJ2-3, with D possibly TRBD2 on 6 matching bases. Trimming cost V 0 bases and J 6 bases, with 13 bases left between them. The CDR3 covers 14 residues. Germline V CDR1 and CDR2: DFQATT, SNEGSKA (reference sequence). The CDR3 spells CSARDPTGDDTQYF. CDR3 nucleotide sequence: TGCAGTGCTAGAGATCCCACGGGGGACGATACGCAGTATTTT.